This is a list of T cell receptor beta chains from one sample in a study of human T cells and chemical hapten exposure. MiXCR, applied by TCRdb to the RACE reads, yields one record per CDR3 protein. The data contain fewer than 200,000 distinct CDR3 sequences, about 31% of them seen just once; the ten biggest clones take up less than 3.5%. The sequencing used whole blood, collected in connection with sensitization to the hapten diphenylcyclopropenone (DPC). Receptor source: a woman in her twenties or thirties with alopecia areata. Some clones in this sample may be carry-over from other donors' samples. Both conserved end residues are part of each CDR3. The D gene is left open where the match is weak. Clone size appears in some rows only: once, few, many, or a class for an expanded clone.

d_call	j_call	clone_size	v_call	cdr3_aa	cdr3_nt
-	TRBJ1-2	-	TRBV21-1	CASSKAQWGEDYGYTF	TGTGCCAGCAGCAAAGCGCAATGGGGAGAAGACTATGGCTACACCTTC
-	TRBJ1-5	-	TRBV6-2/TRBV6-3	CASNTQGNQPQHF	TGTGCCAGCAACACACAGGGCAATCAGCCCCAGCATTTT
-	TRBJ2-7	-	TRBV28	CASSPRSEQYF	TGTGCCAGCAGTCCCCGGTCCGAGCAGTACTTC
TRBD1	TRBJ2-5	few	TRBV7-2	CASSQQGARETQDF	TGTGCCAGCAGCCAGCAGGGGGCCCGGGAGACCCAAGACTTC
-	TRBJ2-7	once	TRBV5-1	CASSSDGRYEQYF	TGCGCCAGCAGCTCAGACGGACGCTACGAGCAGTACTTC
-	TRBJ2-2	-	TRBV6-1	CASSKIRGTGELFF	TGTGCCAGCAGTAAGATTCGTGGGACCGGGGAGCTGTTTTTT
TRBD1	TRBJ1-2	-	TRBV7-8	CASSFRPDRAYGYTF	TGTGCCAGCAGCTTCCGACCGGACAGGGCCTATGGCTACACCTTC
-	TRBJ1-1	-	TRBV4-2	CASSQQGGYTEAFF	TGTGCCAGCAGCCAACAAGGGGGGTACACTGAAGCTTTCTTT
-	TRBJ1-6	few	TRBV5-1	CASSLGPGSDLSSYNSPLHF	TGCGCCAGCAGCTTGGGTCCAGGGTCCGACCTCAGCTCCTATAATTCACCCCTCCACTTT
-	TRBJ1-5	-	TRBV6-1	CASQQGGDQPQHF	TGTGCCAGCCAACAGGGTGGAGATCAGCCCCAGCATTTT
-	TRBJ2-7	few	TRBV29-1	CSVVGRSYEQYF	TGCAGCGTTGTGGGCCGCTCCTACGAGCAGTACTTC